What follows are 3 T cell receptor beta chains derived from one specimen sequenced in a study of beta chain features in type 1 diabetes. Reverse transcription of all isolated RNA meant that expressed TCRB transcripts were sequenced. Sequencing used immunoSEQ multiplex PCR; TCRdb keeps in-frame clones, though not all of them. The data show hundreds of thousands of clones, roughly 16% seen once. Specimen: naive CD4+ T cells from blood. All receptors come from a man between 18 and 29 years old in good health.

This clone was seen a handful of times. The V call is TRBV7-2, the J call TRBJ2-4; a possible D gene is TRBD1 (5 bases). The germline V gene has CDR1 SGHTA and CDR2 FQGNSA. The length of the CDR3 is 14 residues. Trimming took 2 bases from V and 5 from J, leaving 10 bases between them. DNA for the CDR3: TGTGCCAGCAGCTTATCCAGGGAACAAAACATTCAGTACTTC. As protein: CASSLSREQNIQYF.

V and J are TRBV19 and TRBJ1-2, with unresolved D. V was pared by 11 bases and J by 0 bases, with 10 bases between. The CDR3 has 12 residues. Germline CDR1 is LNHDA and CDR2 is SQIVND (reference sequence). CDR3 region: CAATTPNYGYTF. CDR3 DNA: TGTGCCGCTACCACTCCTAACTATGGCTACACCTTC.

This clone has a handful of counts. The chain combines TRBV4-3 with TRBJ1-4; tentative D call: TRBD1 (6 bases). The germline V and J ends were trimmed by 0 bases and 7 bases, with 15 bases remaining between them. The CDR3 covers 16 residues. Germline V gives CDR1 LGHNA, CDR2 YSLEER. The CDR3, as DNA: TGCGCCAGCAGCCAAGATGGGGGGGCTCGTACTGAAAAACTGTTTTTT. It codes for CASSQDGGARTEKLFF.